The sequence of this T cell receptor beta chain was determined in a study of blood T cell repertoires in COVID-19 (dated by TCRdb to 2020 to 2022). Background for the entire study: Samples from collaborators originated in the United States, Italy and Spain and spanned both the acute and convalescent phases of COVID-19. Deeply sampled blood TCRbeta repertoires from subjects exposed to, actively infected with, or recovered from COVID-19 were included in the dataset. The samples were drawn from two sources: the first 160 participants of the ongoing ImmuneRACE study, and 1,200 or so subjects contributed by 6 global collaborators. The prospective study material was composed of cDNA or gDNA derived from T cells, B-cell-depleted T cells, or PBMCs. A freely available public database, intended as a resource for researchers studying the immune response to SARS-CoV-2, is where the repertoires were released. Where available, HLA class I and class II types were taken from metadata supplied by the sample provider and were not determined by assay-based typing. Nearly every sample came with metadata listing a de-identified subject ID, COVID-19 status, age in years and sex.

The paper's findings and limits, for the study overall: Clinical and demographic metadata were provided uncurated, with the amount varying by source and participant.

The CDR3 holds 12 amino acids from the cysteine to the phenylalanine. Only CDR3 DNA is held: 36 bases, read in frame from base 1. V trim: 11 bases; J trim: 4 bases; unmatched bases: 3. CDR1 is given as PRHDT and CDR2 as FYEKMQ, both from the germline V gene (reference sequence). As regards this clone: Its target antigen remains unknown. No per-base quality is available; no much larger clone lies one base away.

Each collaborating institution followed its own protocols to collect whole blood in K2EDTA tubes. Collaborator samples were shipped for TCRbeta analysis as frozen whole blood, isolated PBMCs, or DNA extracted from either sample type. TCRbeta CDR3 regions were amplified from genomic DNA by means of the immunoSEQ Assay, a bias-controlled multiplex PCR. The published analysis was carried out like this. Nucleated cell counts per sample were estimated from amplification of reference gene primers within the assay. Sequence reads were collapsed and filtered to measure the absolute abundance of every unique TCRbeta CDR3 rearrangement. For each sample, productive Simpson clonality was calculated as the square root of Simpson's diversity index over productive rearrangements. As stored in TCRdb, this immuneACCESS dataset retains in-frame rearrangements with V and J assigned. A fraction of the clones does not appear; measured against another copy, unresolved V genes explain less than half of the discrepancy, and the remainder lacks a known reason. V, J and clone size reflect that table, while D and trimming were determined from the DNA. Recorded for this sample are fewer than 350,000 clones; roughly 86% of them occurred a single time. The ten largest clones capture about 8.8% of the sample.

The TCR originated in a man aged 35 to 55 with active or convalescent COVID-19. The chain employs TRBV13 and TRBJ2-2; the junction holds 8 bases that match TRBD1. Material for sequencing was peripheral blood. The nucleotide sequence reads as follows: TGTGCCGCAGGGGGCGGCACCGGGGAGCTGTTTTTT. This encodes CAAGGGTGELFF.